These 26 T cell receptor beta chains share one sample of origin, sequenced in a study of blood T cell repertoires in COVID-19. The repertoire was sequenced with immunoSEQ multiplex PCR; TCRdb's copy has only in-frame clones and lacks some. This sample has 99,000 or so clones, with approximately 84% found just once. What was sequenced was peripheral blood. These receptors came from a man in his fifties or sixties with acute or convalescent COVID-19.

The chain uses TRBV18 and TRBJ2-6; TRBD1 matches 12 bases. Germline V gene data show CDR1 as KGHSH and CDR2 as LQKENI. Trimming cost V 3 bases and J 2 bases; bases outside gene matches: 8. The CDR3 runs to 19 residues. The CDR3 nucleotides are TGTGCCAGCTCACCCCCATCGGGACAGGGGGCTCCTGGGGCCAACGTCCTGACTTTC. This encodes CASSPPSGQGAPGANVLTF.

This chain connects TRBV18 to TRBJ2-1, with a tentative D call TRBD1 (5 bases). CDR3 length: 13 residues. CDR1 and CDR2 from the germline V gene are KGHSH and LQKENI. Trimming removed 8 bases at V and 9 bases at J, with 17 bases between. CDR3 DNA: TGTGCCAGCGCGGAACGGACAAGGAGTGAGCAGTTCTTC. Protein: CASAERTRSEQFF.

This chain joins TRBV30 and TRBJ1-4, with D uncertain. V lost 0 bases and J lost 12, with 17 bases in between. The CDR3 totals 14 residues. Per germline, CDR1 GTSNPN and CDR2 SVGIG (reference sequence). CDR3: CAWSVPRAVVELFF. In DNA form, the CDR3 reads TGTGCCTGGAGTGTACCGAGGGCGGTTGTGGAACTGTTTTTT.

The rearrangement joins TRBV11-2 to TRBJ2-1; 12 positions match TRBD1. Germline CDR1 and CDR2: SGHAT and FQNNGV. This CDR3 is 16 amino acids long. V lost 1 base and J lost 9; bases outside the gene matches: 7. CDR3 in amino acids: CASSLGGTGGGIEQFF. CDR3 sequence (DNA): TGTGCCAGCAGCTTAGGTGGGACAGGGGGCGGTATTGAGCAGTTCTTC.

The chain employs TRBV2 and TRBJ2-2; 7 bases align to TRBD1. Looked up from germline, CDR1 is SNHLY and CDR2 is FYNNEI. Germline trimming cut 3 bases from V and 7 bases from J; bases unmatched to any gene: 2. The CDR3 contains 13 residues. This CDR3 reads CASSDRGIGELFF. The CDR3 DNA is TGTGCCAGCAGTGACAGGGGGATCGGGGAGCTGTTTTTT.

This chain joins TRBV24-1 and TRBJ2-5; 7 positions agree with TRBD1. Germline V gene data show CDR1 as KGHDR and CDR2 as SFDVKD. The length of the CDR3 is 13 residues. Trimming took 4 bases from V and 10 from J; bases not matched to a gene: 8. In DNA, the CDR3 is TGTGCCACCAGTGAGCCGGGGACAGCAATCCAGTACTTC. Its translation: CATSEPGTAIQYF.

This clone was detected a few times. The V gene is TRBV5-6, the J gene TRBJ2-1; 11 bases are shared with TRBD2. The V segment lost 0 bases and the J segment 7 bases; nucleotides outside the gene matches: 15. This CDR3 has 19 amino acids. CDR1 SGHDT and CDR2 YYEEEE come from the germline V gene. The CDR3 sequence is CASSLARASGGWGRNEQFF. DNA for the CDR3: TGTGCCAGCAGCTTGGCTCGGGCTAGCGGGGGGTGGGGAAGGAATGAGCAGTTCTTC.

This clone was observed once. The chain couples TRBV28 to TRBJ2-2; the D gene is possibly TRBD2 (7 bases). The germline CDR1 and CDR2 sequences are MDHEN and SYDVKM. This CDR3 spans 15 amino acids. With 8 bases removed from V and 5 bases from J, the gap between germline ends came to 18 bases. The CDR3 DNA reads TGTGCCAGCGTTATAGGGGGGGCGCGAACCGGGGAGCTGTTTTTT. Translation: CASVIGGARTGELFF. Combining the CDR3 with reference TRBV28 and TRBJ2-2 gives the whole variable domain DVKVTQSSRYLVKRTGEKVFLECVQDMDHENMFWYRQDPGLGLRLIYFSYDVKMKEKGDIPEGYSVSREKKERFSLILESASTNQTSMYLCASVIGGARTGELFFGEGSRLTVL.

The J gene is TRBJ1-5, the V gene TRBV2; D perhaps matches TRBD1 (6 bases). V dropped 6 bases and J dropped 5 bases, with 11 bases sitting between them. CDR1 and CDR2 (germline): SNHLY, FYNNEI. CDR3 length: 13 residues. The CDR3 DNA sequence: TGTGCCAGCAGCGGACAGCCAGATCAGCCCCAGCATTTT. Its protein product is CASSGQPDQPQHF.

The chain is built from TRBV18 and TRBJ2-7; TRBD1 aligns across 9 bases. The ends lost 6 bases at V and 8 bases at J; junction bases unmatched: 11. The germline CDR1 and CDR2 sequences are KGHSH and LQKENI. The CDR3 consists of 14 residues. Here the CDR3 DNA reads TGTGCCAGCTCTCTGGGACAGGGAAAAGGCCAGCAGTACGTC. Translating gives CASSLGQGKGQQYV.

As DNA, the CDR3 is TGTGCCATCGATCCCAGGAATTCACCCCTCCACTTT. Encoded protein: CAIDPRNSPLHF. This chain connects TRBV28 to TRBJ1-6; D uncertain. The CDR3 spans 12 residues. Trimming shortened V by 10 bases and J by 7 bases, and 11 bases separated the two germline ends. The germline V gene encodes CDR1 MDHEN and CDR2 SYDVKM. Combining the CDR3 with reference TRBV28 and TRBJ1-6 gives the whole variable domain DVKVTQSSRYLVKRTGEKVFLECVQDMDHENMFWYRQDPGLGLRLIYFSYDVKMKEKGDIPEGYSVSREKKERFSLILESASTNQTSMYLCAIDPRNSPLHFGNGTRLTVT.

The chain joins TRBV5-5 to TRBJ2-1, with D possibly being TRBD2 (6 bases). This CDR3 region has 14 residues. Germline V lookup: CDR1 SGHKS, CDR2 YYEKEE (reference sequence). Trimming took 0 bases from V and 9 from J, leaving 13 bases between them. The CDR3 spells CASSLDRLGGEQFF. The CDR3 nucleotides read TGTGCCAGCAGCTTGGATCGGTTGGGGGGTGAGCAGTTCTTC.

The CDR3 nucleotides read TGTGCCAGCAGCGTAGCCCCCGGGGTTATAACTGAAGCTTTCTTT. It translates to CASSVAPGVITEAFF. The rearrangement links TRBV9 to TRBJ1-1, with no clear D. Germline V gives CDR1 SGDLS, CDR2 YYNGEE. CDR3 length equals 15 residues. The ends were cut back, 0 bases at V and 5 bases at J, with 14 bases in the middle.

The chain links TRBV30 to TRBJ1-6; D gene uncertain. Germline lookup yields CDR1 GTSNPN and CDR2 SVGIG (reference sequence). Between the trimmed V and J ends, which lost 3 bases and 0 bases, there was a span of 9 bases. The CDR3 sequence is 15 residues long. The CDR3: CAWRFPSSYNSPLHF. CDR3 bases: TGTGCCTGGAGATTCCCGAGCTCCTATAATTCACCCCTCCACTTT.

This clone was seen only once. The rearrangement uses TRBV6-5 and TRBJ2-7, with 11 bases aligning to TRBD2. The junction had 2 bases not matched to a gene; V was cut back by 6 bases and J by 1 base. Germline CDR1 and CDR2: MNHEY and SVGAGI. The CDR3 covers 14 residues. The CDR3 here is CASRGTSGSYEQYF. CDR3 coding DNA: TGTGCCAGCAGGGGGACTAGCGGATCCTACGAGCAGTACTTC.

V gene TRBV29-1 combines with J gene TRBJ1-2; weak D call: TRBD1 (6 bases). Germline loops: CDR1 SQVTM, CDR2 ANQGSEA. The CDR3 has 12 residues. Trimming shortened V by 7 bases and J by 6 bases, and 15 bases separated the two germline ends. The CDR3 spells CSAQGNWNGYTF. For the CDR3, the DNA is TGCAGCGCCCAGGGGAATTGGAATGGCTACACCTTC.

The chain joins TRBV29-1 to TRBJ1-1; 7 nucleotides align to TRBD1. The germline V gene encodes CDR1 SQVTM and CDR2 ANQGSEA. This CDR3 has 11 residues. V lost 2 bases and J lost 9; bases outside the gene matches: 3. The CDR3 nucleotides are TGCAGCGTTGAAAACAGGGGAAAAGCTTTCTTT. This encodes CSVENRGKAFF.

CDR3 coding DNA: TGTGCCAGCAGACCCAGACTAGTGGGGGTCTCCTACAATGAGCAGTTCTTC. Its protein product is CASRPRLVGVSYNEQFF. The V gene is TRBV2, the J gene TRBJ2-1, with D tentatively TRBD2 (6 bases). The CDR3 spans 17 residues. Trimming cost V 6 bases and J 0 bases, with 18 bases left between them. Germline values: CDR1 SNHLY, CDR2 FYNNEI.

J is TRBJ1-4 and V is TRBV2; the D gene is possibly TRBD1 (5 bases). The length of the CDR3 is 14 residues. V was cut by 4 bases and J by 4 bases, with 10 bases left in between. CDR1 is SNHLY, CDR2 FYNNEI, per germline. The CDR3 DNA reads as TGTGCCAGCAGTGTGCAGGGTTATAATGAAAAACTGTTTTTT. It encodes CASSVQGYNEKLFF.

In this sample, this clone turned up a few times. The V and J genes are TRBV6-5 and TRBJ2-1; the match to TRBD1 covers 8 bases. J lost 7 bases, V lost 8 bases, and 13 bases had no gene match. Germline V gene sequence: CDR1 MNHEY, CDR2 SVGAGI. The CDR3 is 15 amino acids. The CDR3 region has the DNA TGTGCCAGCGAGAGCGGTAGGACAGGGAAAAATGAGCAGTTCTTC. As protein: CASESGRTGKNEQFF.

This clone was detected only once. The CDR3 spells CASSLRPAGDNEQFF. For the CDR3, the DNA is TGCGCCAGCAGCTTGAGGCCAGCGGGGGACAATGAGCAGTTCTTC. The chain carries TRBV5-1 and TRBJ2-1, with TRBD2 matching 8 bases. Germline V CDR1 and CDR2: SGHRS, YFSETQ. The CDR3 totals 15 residues. V lost 1 base and J lost 5; bases outside the gene matches: 5.

V and J are TRBV2 and TRBJ1-2, with TRBD1 as a possible D gene (6 bases). This CDR3 has 13 residues. CDR1 is SNHLY and CDR2 is FYNNEI in the germline V gene. V was shortened by 6 bases and J by 4 bases, with 12 bases between the two germline ends. As DNA, the CDR3 is TGTGCCAGCAGGCAGGGGCCCTCCTATGGCTACACCTTC. This codes for CASRQGPSYGYTF.

J is TRBJ1-2 and V is TRBV2; 8 bases match TRBD1. J lost 4 bases, V lost 8 bases, and 3 bases had no gene match. The germline CDR1 and CDR2 sequences are SNHLY and FYNNEI. This CDR3 spans 12 amino acids. CDR3 region: CASRDRGYGYTF. The CDR3, as DNA: TGTGCCAGCCGAGACAGGGGCTATGGCTACACCTTC.

This chain connects TRBV20-1 to TRBJ2-1, with D unclear. With 0 bases removed from V and 9 bases from J, the gap between germline ends came to 6 bases. Germline loops: CDR1 DFQATT, CDR2 SNEGSKA (reference sequence). The CDR3 length is 11 residues. As DNA, the CDR3 is TGCAGTGCTAGAGACCTATTTGAGCAGTTCTTC. Translation: CSARDLFEQFF.

This clone was picked up one time. The chain couples TRBV14 to TRBJ2-5, with TRBD1 identical over 9 bases. The V gene end was trimmed by 7 bases and the J gene end by 2 bases; junction bases not matched to a gene: 8. The length of the CDR3 is 15 residues. Germline V gene sequence: CDR1 SGHDN, CDR2 FVKESK. CDR3 sequence: CASTALGQGQETQYF. The CDR3 DNA is TGTGCCAGCACGGCTCTCGGACAGGGGCAAGAGACCCAGTACTTC.

This chain links TRBV7-8 with TRBJ1-5, with 10 nucleotides matching TRBD1. Germline V gene lookup returns CDR1 SGHVS and CDR2 FQNEAQ. The CDR3 loop spans 18 amino acids. With 1 base clipped from V and 7 bases from J, the junction kept 13 bases outside the gene matches. CDR3 DNA: TGTGCCAGCAGCTTAGGGGCGCGGGACAGGGGTTTTTACCAGCCCCAGCATTTT. It translates to CASSLGARDRGFYQPQHF.